This T cell receptor beta chain originates from a study of cytomegalovirus exposure and HLA in healthy donors. Across the whole study: There were over 350 genotyped donors. Of these, roughly 80% fell in the genetic ancestry cluster associated with self-reported Caucasian donors. Whole-study findings and limits: The study put 150 to 200 TCR beta chains on its list as cytomegalovirus-associated.

This PCR relied on a set of 60 Vbeta primers and 13 Jbeta primers. Measured with immunoSEQ multiplex PCR; TCRdb has only the in-frame clones, and not every one. This sample has fewer than 250,000 clones; about 80% occur once, and the top ten carry 1.5% to 2%. This CDR3 is 13 amino acids long. CDR1 and CDR2 from the germline V gene are SQVTM and ANQGSEA. Trimming pared 6 bases from V and 1 base from J, leaving 9 bases between. A note on this clone: The antigen is undetermined.

The chain couples TRBV29-1 to TRBJ2-2; D is perhaps TRBD1 (5 bases). Material for sequencing was PBMCs. The receptor's source is a man between 18 and 29 years old in good health and CMV-seronegative. CDR3 in DNA: TGCAGCGTGGAGACAGTGAACACCGGGGAGCTGTTTTTT. Its protein product is CSVETVNTGELFF.